Listed below are T cell receptor beta chains from one sample, sequenced in a study of T cells after yellow fever vaccination. One entry per CDR3 protein results from TCRdb running MiXCR on the 5' RACE reads. This sample carries about 300,000 distinct CDR3 sequences, 8.7% of them seen once, and the ten largest clones take around 3.4%. Material: CD4+ T cells sorted from PBMCs, obtained 5 days after the yellow fever booster vaccination. The receptors come from a man aged 18 to 30 who received the YFV17D yellow fever vaccine. Both conserved end residues are trimmed from each CDR3. Some rows have no size entry. The others give once, few or many, or a class for an expanded clone.

cdr3_aa: ASSLGWCTEAF; clone_size: few; j_call: TRBJ1-1; v_call: TRBV7-3
cdr3_aa: ASSLRQGPRF; clone_size: few; j_call: TRBJ2-1; v_call: TRBV4-1
cdr3_aa: ASSLTVQETQY; clone_size: many; j_call: TRBJ2-5; v_call: TRBV5-1
cdr3_aa: SASRSEYNSPLH; clone_size: NA; j_call: TRBJ1-6; v_call: TRBV20-1
cdr3_aa: ASSPGTGSYGYT; clone_size: NA; j_call: TRBJ1-2; v_call: TRBV28
cdr3_aa: ASSPPSGVTDTQY; clone_size: few; j_call: TRBJ2-3; v_call: TRBV18
cdr3_aa: ASSEAGGTKNIQY; clone_size: few; j_call: TRBJ2-4; v_call: TRBV6-1
cdr3_aa: ASSVGPGGSSDTQY; clone_size: few; j_call: TRBJ2-3; v_call: TRBV9
cdr3_aa: ASSPETGETQY; clone_size: NA; j_call: TRBJ2-5; v_call: TRBV7-3
cdr3_aa: ASSPGTYKNIQY; clone_size: many; j_call: TRBJ2-4; v_call: TRBV5-5
cdr3_aa: ASSQDEAGSTYNEQF; clone_size: NA; j_call: TRBJ2-1; v_call: TRBV4-2
cdr3_aa: ASSQDGDEETQY; clone_size: NA; j_call: TRBJ2-5; v_call: TRBV4-1
cdr3_aa: ASRPSGSSDTQY; clone_size: NA; j_call: TRBJ2-3; v_call: TRBV5-4
cdr3_aa: ASSRAQGRGETQY; clone_size: few; j_call: TRBJ2-5; v_call: TRBV5-4
cdr3_aa: ASSLREGNQPQH; clone_size: many; j_call: TRBJ1-5; v_call: TRBV12-3/TRBV12-4
cdr3_aa: ASSSEWEDKAF; clone_size: many; j_call: TRBJ1-1; v_call: TRBV5-1
cdr3_aa: ASSALSGGWSPDTQY; clone_size: NA; j_call: TRBJ2-3; v_call: TRBV9
cdr3_aa: ASRSWDGRANYGYT; clone_size: once; j_call: TRBJ1-2; v_call: TRBV6-6
cdr3_aa: ASSLEYLPRYSYEQY; clone_size: NA; j_call: TRBJ2-7; v_call: TRBV12-3/TRBV12-4
cdr3_aa: ASSHLTSITDTQY; clone_size: few; j_call: TRBJ2-3; v_call: TRBV3-1
cdr3_aa: ASSQDRQLYNEQF; clone_size: many; j_call: TRBJ2-1; v_call: TRBV4-1
cdr3_aa: ASTTGSNTGELF; clone_size: NA; j_call: TRBJ2-2; v_call: TRBV5-1
cdr3_aa: ASSPGIGRAGETQY; clone_size: NA; j_call: TRBJ2-5; v_call: TRBV7-9
cdr3_aa: ASSLGRTKETQY; clone_size: many; j_call: TRBJ2-5; v_call: TRBV5-1
cdr3_aa: ASVASGNTGELF; clone_size: many; j_call: TRBJ2-2; v_call: TRBV19
cdr3_aa: SAIAGGQSGEKLF; clone_size: few; j_call: TRBJ1-4; v_call: TRBV20-1
cdr3_aa: ASSDSGRDYSLSSYGYT; clone_size: NA; j_call: TRBJ1-2; v_call: TRBV27
cdr3_aa: ASSYGGRTDTQY; clone_size: few; j_call: TRBJ2-3; v_call: TRBV6-2/TRBV6-3
cdr3_aa: ASSIAGGHYYEQF; clone_size: few; j_call: TRBJ2-1; v_call: TRBV7-3
cdr3_aa: ATNPMTANYGYT; clone_size: few; j_call: TRBJ1-2; v_call: TRBV10-3
cdr3_aa: ASSYSLRMNTEAF; clone_size: many; j_call: TRBJ1-1; v_call: TRBV6-5
cdr3_aa: ATSPGQGGEETQY; clone_size: NA; j_call: TRBJ2-5; v_call: TRBV24-1
cdr3_aa: ASSPLLGRQNTEAF; clone_size: NA; j_call: TRBJ1-1; v_call: TRBV18
cdr3_aa: ASSQAFSGGYELY; clone_size: NA; j_call: TRBJ2-7; v_call: TRBV4-3
cdr3_aa: ASSSKTQDTIY; clone_size: NA; j_call: TRBJ1-3; v_call: TRBV7-9
cdr3_aa: ASSSIPGGAGDTQY; clone_size: few; j_call: TRBJ2-3; v_call: TRBV7-2
cdr3_aa: ASSLGSSGGEEKLF; clone_size: few; j_call: TRBJ1-4; v_call: TRBV7-3
cdr3_aa: ASSLAFWVAGGPKNEQF; clone_size: few; j_call: TRBJ2-1; v_call: TRBV7-2
cdr3_aa: ASSYPGTTPQTQY; clone_size: NA; j_call: TRBJ2-5; v_call: TRBV6-2/TRBV6-3
cdr3_aa: ATKVGRGLGMNTEAF; clone_size: NA; j_call: TRBJ1-1; v_call: TRBV6-5
cdr3_aa: ASRLDTNEQF; clone_size: NA; j_call: TRBJ2-1; v_call: TRBV6-6
cdr3_aa: ASSLVGVGNTEAF; clone_size: NA; j_call: TRBJ1-1; v_call: TRBV5-1
cdr3_aa: ASSFGQEITDTQY; clone_size: NA; j_call: TRBJ2-3; v_call: TRBV11-2
cdr3_aa: AISEQGEKY; clone_size: many; j_call: TRBJ2-3; v_call: TRBV10-3
cdr3_aa: ASVVIGELF; clone_size: few; j_call: TRBJ2-2; v_call: TRBV2
cdr3_aa: ASSTVKAKNIQY; clone_size: NA; j_call: TRBJ2-4; v_call: TRBV28
cdr3_aa: ASSVEDRGLSNYGYT; clone_size: NA; j_call: TRBJ1-2; v_call: TRBV9
cdr3_aa: ASNRAGYEQY; clone_size: few; j_call: TRBJ2-7; v_call: TRBV12-3/TRBV12-4
cdr3_aa: ASSLGGSGTEAF; clone_size: few; j_call: TRBJ1-1; v_call: TRBV7-2
cdr3_aa: ASSFQRGIDTQY; clone_size: few; j_call: TRBJ2-3; v_call: TRBV12-3/TRBV12-4
cdr3_aa: ASSTLAGERINEQF; clone_size: many; j_call: TRBJ2-1; v_call: TRBV7-9
cdr3_aa: ASRLDRATYNEQF; clone_size: few; j_call: TRBJ2-1; v_call: TRBV7-2
cdr3_aa: ASSVAPEGGQPQH; clone_size: few; j_call: TRBJ1-5; v_call: TRBV9
cdr3_aa: ASSRRGQGYEQY; clone_size: few; j_call: TRBJ2-7; v_call: TRBV12-3/TRBV12-4
cdr3_aa: ASSSQIRGTGELF; clone_size: few; j_call: TRBJ2-2; v_call: TRBV7-2
cdr3_aa: ASSFSGGTADTQY; clone_size: few; j_call: TRBJ2-3; v_call: TRBV7-2